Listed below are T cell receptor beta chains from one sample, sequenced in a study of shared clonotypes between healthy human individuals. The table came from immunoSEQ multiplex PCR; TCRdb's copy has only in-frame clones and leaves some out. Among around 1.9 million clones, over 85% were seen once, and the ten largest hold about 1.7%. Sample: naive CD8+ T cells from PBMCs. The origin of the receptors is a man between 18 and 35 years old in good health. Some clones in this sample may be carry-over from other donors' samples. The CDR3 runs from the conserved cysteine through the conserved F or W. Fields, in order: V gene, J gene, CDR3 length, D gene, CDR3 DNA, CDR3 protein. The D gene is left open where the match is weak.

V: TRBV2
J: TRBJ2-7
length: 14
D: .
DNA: TGTGCCAGCAGTGGCGGGGCCCCGCGCTACGAGCAGTACTTC
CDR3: CASSGGAPRYEQYF

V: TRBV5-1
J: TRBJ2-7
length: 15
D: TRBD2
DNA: TGCGCCAGTTCAACCCTTGGACTAGCCTCCCACGAGCAGTACTTC
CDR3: CASSTLGLASHEQYF

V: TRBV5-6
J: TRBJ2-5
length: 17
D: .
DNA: TGTGCCAGCAGCTTGGGGGCGAGGACAGACTTCCAAGAGACCCAGTACTTC
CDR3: CASSLGARTDFQETQYF

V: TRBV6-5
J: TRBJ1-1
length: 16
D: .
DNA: TGTGCCAGCAGTTACAGGGCTACCTCCATGAACACTGAAGCTTTCTTT
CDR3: CASSYRATSMNTEAFF

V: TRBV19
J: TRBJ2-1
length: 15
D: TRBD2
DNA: TGTGCCAGTAGTACCGGGACTAGCGTCTACAATGAGCAGTTCTTC
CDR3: CASSTGTSVYNEQFF

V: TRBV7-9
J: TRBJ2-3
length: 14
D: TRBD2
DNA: TGTGCCAGCAGCTTAGGACTAGCAGCAGATACGCAGTATTTT
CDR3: CASSLGLAADTQYF

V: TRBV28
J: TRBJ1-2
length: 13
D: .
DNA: TGTGCCAGCAGTTTGTTCACAGAGTATGGCTACACCTTC
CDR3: CASSLFTEYGYTF

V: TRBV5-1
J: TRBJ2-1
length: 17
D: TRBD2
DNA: TGCGCCAGCAGCTCGGGACTAGCGGGAGTCCCGCCATGGGAGCAGTTCTTC
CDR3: CASSSGLAGVPPWEQFF

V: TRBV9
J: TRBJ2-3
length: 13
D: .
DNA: TGTGCCAGCAGCGTAGTTGATAGAGATACGCAGTATTTT
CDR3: CASSVVDRDTQYF

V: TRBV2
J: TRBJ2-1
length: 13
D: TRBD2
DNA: TGTGCCAGCAGTGGGGGACTACACAATGAGCAGTTCTTC
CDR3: CASSGGLHNEQFF

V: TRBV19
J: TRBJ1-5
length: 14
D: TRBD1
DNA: TGTGCCTCCTTAGGACAGGGCCTACATCAGCCCCAGCATTTT
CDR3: CASLGQGLHQPQHF

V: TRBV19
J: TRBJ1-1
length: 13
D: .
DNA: TGTGCCAGTAGTATTCGGGGGGCCACTGAAGCTTTCTTT
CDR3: CASSIRGATEAFF

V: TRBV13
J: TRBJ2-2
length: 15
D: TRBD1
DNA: TGTGCCAGCAGCTCCGGGACAGATAACACCGGGGAGCTGTTTTTT
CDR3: CASSSGTDNTGELFF

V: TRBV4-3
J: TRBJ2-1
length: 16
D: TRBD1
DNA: TGCGCCAGCAGCCAAACTTTCGGGACAGGGTACAATGAGCAGTTCTTC
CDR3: CASSQTFGTGYNEQFF

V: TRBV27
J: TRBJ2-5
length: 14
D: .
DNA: TGTGCCAGCAGTCTCCGGGCGATACAAGAGACCCAGTACTTC
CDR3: CASSLRAIQETQYF

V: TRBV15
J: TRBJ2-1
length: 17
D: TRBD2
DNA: TGTGCCACCAGCAGAGAAAACCTAGCGGGAGGGATGGATGAGCAGTTCTTC
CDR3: CATSRENLAGGMDEQFF